Listed here are 22 T cell receptor beta chains from one sample, sequenced in a study of response to subunit inactivated influenza vaccine. TCRdb passed the RT-PCR reads through MiXCR, listing each CDR3 protein once. The repertoire has 500,000 to 600,000 distinct CDR3 sequences, about 14% of them found once; the top ten carry 11%. Sequencing used PBMCs from blood, obtained roughly 13 days after vaccination. All receptors derive from a man aged 45-65 years who received an inactivated influenza vaccine.

This clonotype was counted between two and nine times. The chain has TRBV12-3 or TRBV12-4 and TRBJ1-2, with D unclear. V was trimmed by 3 bases and J by 1 base, leaving 15 bases between them. The CDR3 runs to 16 residues. The CDR3 DNA follows: TGTGCCAGCAGTTTTCTGATCCGGGGAGATAACTATGGCTACACCTTC. Translating gives CASSFLIRGDNYGYTF.

This clonotype was detected only a few times. The CDR3 nucleotides read TGTGCCATCAGTGAGGAGTTCCAAGAGACCCAGTACTTC. Its translation is CAISEEFQETQYF. The chain links TRBV10-3 to TRBJ2-5; D gene ambiguous. Trimming stripped 2 bases from V and 1 base from J, with 5 bases between. CDR3 length: 13 residues. Germline V gene sequence: CDR1 ENHRY, CDR2 SYGVKD.

The rearrangement uses TRBV7-9 and TRBJ2-6; TRBD1 matches 8 bases. The CDR3 is 16 amino acids. Germline assignment: CDR1 SEHNR and CDR2 FQNEAQ (reference sequence). V was clipped by 5 bases and J by 3 bases; unmatched bases: 6. The CDR3 sequence is CASSETGEFGANVLTF. In nucleotides, the CDR3 is TGTGCCAGCAGCGAGACAGGGGAGTTTGGGGCCAACGTCCTGACTTTC. The full variable domain, in which reference TRBV7-9 and TRBJ2-6 provide the parts outside the CDR3, is DTGVSQNPRHKITKRGQNVTFRCDPISEHNRLYWYRQTLGQGPEFLTYFQNEAQLEKSRLLSDRFSAERPKGSFSTLEIQRTEQGDSAMYLCASSETGEFGANVLTFGAGSRLTVL.

The genes are TRBV20-1 and TRBJ2-4; 10 bases are shared with TRBD2. This CDR3 has 15 amino acids. After removal of 3 bases from V and 4 bases from J, the junction contained 6 bases not matched to a gene. Germline CDR1 is DFQATT and CDR2 is SNEGSKA (reference sequence). Here the CDR3 reads CSASETSGWKNIQYF. The CDR3 DNA sequence: TGCAGTGCTAGCGAGACTAGCGGGTGGAAAAACATTCAGTACTTC.

The gene calls are TRBV4-2 and TRBJ2-2; 7 bases align to TRBD1. The trim removed 0 bases at V and 7 bases at J, leaving 8 bases unmatched. From germline, CDR1 is LGHNA and CDR2 YNFKEQ. The CDR3 extends over 16 amino acids. CDR3 region: CASSQEFGQVNGELFF. The CDR3 DNA is TGTGCCAGCAGCCAAGAATTCGGACAGGTCAACGGGGAGCTGTTTTTT.

The rearrangement uses TRBV6-1 and TRBJ1-5, with D perhaps TRBD1 (5 bases). CDR3 size: 16 residues. Per germline, CDR1 MNHNS and CDR2 SASEGT. V was pared by 8 bases and J by 6 bases, with 23 bases between. CDR3 nucleotide sequence: TGTGCCAGCGGTCCTCTAGTGGGGGAAGTGACTCAGCCCCAGCATTTT. This encodes CASGPLVGEVTQPQHF.

This rearrangement joins TRBV20-1 to TRBJ1-1, with D possibly matching TRBD1 (5 bases). V was cut by 6 bases and J by 6 bases, with 17 bases left in between. The CDR3 length is 13 residues. Germline V gives CDR1 DFQATT, CDR2 SNEGSKA (reference sequence). CDR3 residues: CSAPGGSASEAFF. The CDR3 region has the DNA TGCAGTGCGCCCGGGGGGAGTGCATCTGAAGCTTTCTTT.

The chain carries TRBV6-5 and TRBJ2-7; D is possibly TRBD1 or TRBD2 (5 bases each). Trimming took off 2 bases at V and 0 bases at J, with 14 bases between the two ends. CDR3 size: 16 residues. In germline, CDR1 is MNHEY, CDR2 SVGAGI. The CDR3 protein is CASSYARDGNSYEQYF. CDR3 DNA: TGTGCCAGCAGTTACGCGAGGGACGGCAACTCCTACGAGCAGTACTTC.

The chain combines TRBV4-3 with TRBJ2-7, with 11 bases fitting TRBD2. Germline CDR1 is LGHNA and CDR2 is YSLEER. The V and J ends lost 1 base and 2 bases, in that order; junction bases with no gene match: 7. This CDR3 comprises 17 residues. The CDR3 region has the DNA TGCGCCAGCAGCCAAGTTCTAGCGGGGGGAGCGGCCTACGAGCAGTACTTC. Protein product: CASSQVLAGGAAYEQYF.

This clonotype appeared a few times. This chain connects TRBV20-1 to TRBJ2-3, with D perhaps TRBD1 (5 bases). The CDR3 has 14 amino acids. Germline CDR1 and CDR2: DFQATT and SNEGSKA (reference sequence). Trimming removed 3 bases from V and 0 bases from J, with 10 bases in between. The CDR3 protein is CSASGHASTDTQYF. CDR3 coding DNA: TGCAGTGCTAGCGGACACGCCAGCACAGATACGCAGTATTTT.

The rearrangement uses TRBV11-1 and TRBJ2-1; 7 nucleotides agree with TRBD1. After removal of 5 bases from V and 4 bases from J, the junction contained 17 bases not matched to a gene. Germline assignment: CDR1 SGHAT and CDR2 FQDESV (reference sequence). The CDR3 is made up of 18 amino acids. The CDR3 sequence: CASSPRQGWTDKYNEQFF. CDR3 DNA sequence: TGTGCCAGCAGCCCACGACAGGGCTGGACTGATAAATACAATGAGCAGTTCTTC.

In this sample, this clonotype turned up a few times. The chain carries TRBV29-1 and TRBJ2-3; TRBD2 agrees at 7 bases. The CDR3 sequence is 13 residues long. Trimming at V came to 8 bases and at J to 6 bases, leaving 11 bases not matched to a gene. Germline lookup yields CDR1 SQVTM and CDR2 ANQGSEA. CDR3 residues: CSTRPGGPDTQYF. CDR3 DNA sequence: TGCAGCACCCGGCCGGGAGGTCCCGATACGCAGTATTTT.

This clonotype was detected only a few times. The chain carries TRBV4-2 and TRBJ2-3; D may be TRBD2 (5 bases). Germline loops: CDR1 LGHNA, CDR2 YNFKEQ. Trimming cost V 0 bases and J 4 bases, with 14 bases left between them. The CDR3 runs to 16 residues. The CDR3 DNA sequence: TGTGCCAGCAGCCAAGATCTAACTAGAGGGTCAGATACGCAGTATTTT. It translates to CASSQDLTRGSDTQYF.

In its sample, this clonotype was seen a few times. The chain links TRBV5-6 to TRBJ1-2, with D perhaps matching TRBD1 (6 bases). Germline V gene sequence: CDR1 SGHDT, CDR2 YYEEEE. Trimming removed 1 base from V and 8 bases from J, with 18 bases in between. This CDR3 has 15 amino acids. The CDR3 protein is CASSLSPRGSGGYTF. CDR3 bases: TGTGCCAGCAGCTTGTCTCCCAGGGGAAGCGGAGGCTACACCTTC.

CDR3 residues: CATSAPRGFTDTQYF. The CDR3 nucleotides are TGTGCCACCAGTGCACCCAGGGGCTTCACAGATACGCAGTATTTT. The chain couples TRBV24-1 to TRBJ2-3; TRBD1 is a possible D gene (6 bases). This CDR3 has 15 residues. V lost 5 bases to trimming and J lost 2 bases, with 13 bases between them. Germline V gene lookup returns CDR1 KGHDR and CDR2 SFDVKD.

This rearrangement joins TRBV4-2 to TRBJ2-2, with no clear D. The CDR3 has 15 amino acids. The germline gives CDR1 LGHNA, CDR2 YNFKEQ. The germline V and J ends were trimmed by 1 base and 7 bases, with 13 bases remaining between them. CDR3 region: CASSQVPQWGGELFF. The CDR3 nucleotides read TGTGCCAGCAGCCAAGTACCCCAGTGGGGCGGGGAGCTGTTTTTT.

The chain employs TRBV5-1 and TRBJ2-2; 7 bases agree with TRBD1. Germline CDR1 reads SGHRS; CDR2 reads YFSETQ. Trimming took 2 bases from V and 0 from J; bases not matched to a gene: 4. This CDR3 is built from 16 residues. The CDR3 is CASSLTGAANTGELFF. DNA of the CDR3: TGCGCCAGCAGCTTAACAGGGGCCGCGAACACCGGGGAGCTGTTTTTT.

The sample holds a few counts of this clonotype. This rearrangement joins TRBV2 to TRBJ1-5, with 9 bases matching TRBD1. This CDR3 has 16 amino acids. Trimming removed 5 bases from V and 5 bases from J; junction bases left unmatched: 10. The V gene's germline CDR1 is SNHLY and CDR2 FYNNEI. The CDR3 DNA is TGTGCCAGCAGTTGGGACAGGGCCGACCGACATCAGCCCCAGCATTTT. This gives the protein CASSWDRADRHQPQHF.

Details on this clonotype: One end of the junction fails to match germline, which may point to a read error. V and J are TRBV28 and TRBJ2-7; D uncertain. The CDR3 sequence is 12 residues long. The germline V gene encodes CDR1 MDHEN and CDR2 SYDVKM. Here the CDR3 reads CASSPPAYGQYF. The CDR3 DNA sequence: TGTGCCAGCAGTCCCCCCGCGTACGGGCAGTACTTC. Together with reference TRBV28 and TRBJ2-7, the CDR3 gives the full variable domain: DVKVTQSSRYLVKRTGEKVFLECVQDMDHENMFWYRQDPGLGLRLIYFSYDVKMKEKGDIPEGYSVSREKKERFSLILESASTNQTSMYLCASSPPAYGQYFGPGTRLTVT.

The V call is TRBV6-5, the J call TRBJ1-5; D is possibly TRBD1 (5 bases). CDR1 is MNHEY, CDR2 SVGAGI, per germline. CDR3 size: 16 residues. V was trimmed by 0 bases and J by 4 bases, leaving 13 bases between them. CDR3 coding DNA: TGTGCCAGCAGTTACTCGATCGGCAGGGCTAATCAGCCCCAGCATTTT. Protein product: CASSYSIGRANQPQHF.

In this sample, this clonotype turned up a few times. The chain has TRBV5-1 and TRBJ2-3, with 9 nucleotides matching TRBD1. The V gene's germline CDR1 is SGHRS and CDR2 YFSETQ. The length of the CDR3 is 14 residues. J was trimmed by 7 bases and V by 4 bases; bases with no gene match: 7. The CDR3 loop reads CASSLRDRVHTQYF. The CDR3 DNA follows: TGCGCCAGCAGCCTGCGGGACAGGGTCCATACGCAGTATTTT.

The genes are TRBV20-1 and TRBJ2-2; the D is unclear. Per germline, CDR1 DFQATT and CDR2 SNEGSKA (reference sequence). V was cut by 0 bases and J by 7 bases, with 6 bases left in between. The CDR3 is made up of 12 amino acids. CDR3 protein: CSARDRVGELFF. DNA for the CDR3: TGCAGTGCTAGAGATCGGGTCGGGGAGCTGTTTTTT.